The 29 T cell receptor beta chains below all came from one sample that was sequenced in a study of cytomegalovirus exposure and HLA in healthy donors. Profiled with immunoSEQ multiplex PCR; TCRdb holds only in-frame clones, not every one. The top ten clones hold roughly 4% of a sample with roughly 100,000 clones, more than 85% of them seen once. The sequencing sample was made of PBMCs. The receptors derive from a woman aged 18-35 years in good health and CMV-seropositive.

V usage is TRBV21-1 and J usage is TRBJ2-1; TRBD1 was called by the table and not checked on the DNA. TRBV21-1 represents a pseudogene. This CDR3 contains 14 residues. CDR3 bases: TGTGCCAGCAGCAGGGCAGGTTTTTACAATGAGCAGTTCTTC. Translation gives CASSRAGFYNEQFF.

The chain carries TRBV27 and TRBJ2-7, with a tentative D call TRBD2 (5 bases). The V end lost 2 bases, the J end lost 6 bases, and 17 bases lay between the germline ends. Germline values: CDR1 MNHEY, CDR2 SMNVEV (reference sequence). CDR3 length: 15 amino acids. The CDR3 loop is CASSLVAGLSSEQYF. CDR3 nucleotides: TGTGCCAGCAGTTTAGTCGCCGGACTCTCGTCCGAGCAGTACTTC.

The rearrangement joins TRBV6-5 to TRBJ2-7; TRBD2 matches at 13 bases. The V gene end was trimmed by 7 bases and the J gene end by 0 bases; junction bases not matched to a gene: 3. The germline V gene has CDR1 MNHEY and CDR2 SVGAGI. The CDR3 runs 15 residues. CDR3 in amino acids: CASKRTSGSSYEQYF. CDR3 nucleotide sequence: TGTGCCAGCAAGAGGACTAGCGGGAGCTCCTACGAGCAGTACTTC.

The chain employs TRBV30 and TRBJ2-5; the match to TRBD2 covers 7 bases. With V trimmed by 4 bases and J by 3 bases, 20 bases remained unmatched. The CDR3 spans 18 residues. Germline V CDR1 and CDR2: GTSNPN, SVGIG (reference sequence). The CDR3 region is CAWTKGTVAYSGKETQYF. The CDR3 nucleotides read TGTGCCTGGACCAAAGGGACGGTGGCATACAGCGGGAAAGAGACCCAGTACTTC. Full variable domain (outside the CDR3, taken from reference TRBV30 and TRBJ2-5): SQTIHQWPATLVQPVGSPLSLECTVEGTSNPNLYWYRQAAGRGLQLLFYSVGIGQISSEVPQNLSASRPQDRQFILSSKKLLLSDSGFYLCAWTKGTVAYSGKETQYFGPGTRLLVL.

The V call is TRBV19, the J call TRBJ1-3; 8 bases line up with TRBD1. V shed 5 bases, J shed 2 bases, and the junction held 11 bases outside the gene matches. Germline V gives CDR1 LNHDA, CDR2 SQIVND (reference sequence). The CDR3 runs 17 residues. This CDR3 reads CASSPARTGPAGNTIYF. For the CDR3, the DNA is TGTGCCAGTAGTCCAGCTCGGACAGGGCCGGCTGGAAACACCATATATTTT.

The chain's CDR3 is CASSEPLVIGDEQYF. The CDR3 nucleotides read TGTGCCAGCAGTGAACCGCTAGTCATCGGCGACGAGCAGTACTTC. This chain uses TRBV6-1 with TRBJ2-7; D is ambiguous. With 2 bases removed from V and 5 bases from J, the gap between germline ends came to 16 bases. The CDR3 totals 15 residues. Per germline, CDR1 MNHNS and CDR2 SASEGT.

The rearrangement joins TRBV13 to TRBJ2-7; a weak D match, TRBD2 (6 bases). V was clipped by 4 bases and J by 4 bases, with 11 bases between them. The CDR3 sequence is 13 residues long. Germline V gene sequence: CDR1 PRHDT, CDR2 FYEKMQ (reference sequence). The CDR3 sequence is CASSSTRGYEQYF. In DNA form, the CDR3 reads TGTGCCAGCAGCTCCACCCGGGGGTACGAGCAGTACTTC.

The chain carries TRBV9 and TRBJ2-1; tentative D call: TRBD2 (7 bases). V dropped 5 bases and J dropped 0 bases, with 15 bases sitting between them. CDR1 SGDLS and CDR2 YYNGEE come from the germline V gene. This CDR3 has 16 amino acids. CDR3 residues: CASRVCGGVSYNEQFF. In nucleotides, the CDR3 is TGTGCCAGCAGAGTTTGCGGGGGCGTCTCCTACAATGAGCAGTTCTTC.

J is TRBJ1-1 and V is TRBV29-1; 8 bases align to TRBD1. The V and J ends lost 6 bases and 6 bases, in that order; junction bases with no gene match: 6. The CDR3 is made up of 12 amino acids. Germline V CDR1 and CDR2: SQVTM, ANQGSEA. CDR3 in DNA: TGCAGCGTAGCAGGGGGCGCGCCTGAAGCTTTCTTT. Protein: CSVAGGAPEAFF.

This chain uses TRBV6-5 with TRBJ2-7, with D possibly matching TRBD2 (6 bases). V was clipped by 6 bases and J by 3 bases, with 12 bases between them. CDR3 length: 13 residues. CDR1 and CDR2 from the germline V gene are MNHEY and SVGAGI. CDR3 loop: CASSLGGNYEQYF. CDR3 nucleotides: TGTGCCAGCAGCCTTGGGGGGAACTACGAGCAGTACTTC.

J is TRBJ2-7 and V is TRBV6-5, with 11 bases identical to TRBD2. The CDR3 has 15 residues. Germline CDR1 and CDR2: MNHEY and SVGAGI. V trimming: 7 bases; J trimming: 0 bases; junction bases outside the gene matches: 5. The CDR3 nucleotides are TGTGCCAGCATCGGACTAGCGGGCTTCTCCTACGAGCAGTACTTC. Its protein product is CASIGLAGFSYEQYF.

V and J are TRBV7-9 and TRBJ2-5; D might be TRBD2 (8 bases). The CDR3 covers 16 residues. V was pared by 3 bases and J by 3 bases, with 17 bases between. Per germline, CDR1 SEHNR and CDR2 FQNEAQ (reference sequence). CDR3 bases: TGTGCCAGCAGCTTCGCGGGACAGCGGGAGAAAGAGACCCAGTACTTC. Translated, it gives CASSFAGQREKETQYF.

This clone showed up just once. The chain has TRBV7-6 and TRBJ2-1; TRBD2 agrees at 7 bases. The CDR3 loop spans 14 amino acids. Unmatched junction bases numbered 6, after V lost 2 bases and J lost 8 bases. The germline V gene has CDR1 SGHVS and CDR2 FNYEAQ. CDR3 region: CASSLSGIGDEQFF. The CDR3 coding sequence is TGTGCCAGCAGCTTAAGCGGGATAGGGGATGAGCAGTTCTTC.

This sequence joins TRBV18 and TRBJ2-7; TRBD1 matches at 9 bases. Trimming at V came to 4 bases and at J to 4 bases, leaving 5 bases not matched to a gene. Germline V gene sequence: CDR1 KGHSH, CDR2 LQKENI. CDR3 length: 14 residues. The CDR3 nucleotides read TGTGCCAGCTCACAGGACAGGGGCCTTTACGAGCAGTACTTC. Amino acids: CASSQDRGLYEQYF.

The CDR3 here is CASSSGIALNEQFF. The DNA of the CDR3 is TGTGCCAGCAGTTCCGGGATCGCGCTCAATGAGCAGTTCTTC. The chain couples TRBV2 to TRBJ2-1; possible D gene TRBD2, 5 bases. Germline-derived CDR1 and CDR2 are SNHLY and FYNNEI. The CDR3 covers 14 residues. V gave up 5 bases and J gave up 6 bases, with 14 bases separating them. The full variable domain, rest sourced from reference TRBV2 and TRBJ2-1, is EPEVTQTPSHQVTQMGQEVILRCVPISNHLYFYWYRQILGQKVEFLVSFYNNEISEKSEIFDDQFSVERPDGSNFTLKIRSTKLEDSAMYFCASSSGIALNEQFFGPGTRLTVL.

V and J are TRBV19 and TRBJ2-1; D may be TRBD2 (5 bases). Germline V lookup: CDR1 LNHDA, CDR2 SQIVND (reference sequence). CDR3 size: 13 residues. V gave up 5 bases and J gave up 1 base, with 6 bases separating them. In DNA, the CDR3 is TGTGCCAGTAGTTTAGCGTCCTACAATGAGCAGTTCTTC. It translates to CASSLASYNEQFF. The full variable domain, in which reference TRBV19 and TRBJ2-1 provide the parts outside the CDR3, is DGGITQSPKYLFRKEGQNVTLSCEQNLNHDAMYWYRQDPGQGLRLIYYSQIVNDFQKGDIAEGYSVSREKKESFPLTVTSAQKNPTAFYLCASSLASYNEQFFGPGTRLTVL.

The rearrangement uses TRBV9 and TRBJ2-1; 10 nucleotides align to TRBD1. The CDR3 sequence is 18 residues long. The J segment lost 0 bases and the V segment lost 6 bases, leaving 12 bases of the junction unmatched. CDR1 is SGDLS, CDR2 YYNGEE, per germline. The CDR3 DNA is TGTGCCAGCACGCCGGGACAGGGGAGCCCTTACTCCTACAATGAGCAGTTCTTC. Translating it yields CASTPGQGSPYSYNEQFF.

This clone was counted between two and nine times. The rearrangement uses TRBV5-6 and TRBJ1-5; D is uncertain. The germline V gene encodes CDR1 SGHDT and CDR2 YYEEEE. V was shortened by 2 bases and J by 3 bases, with 9 bases between the two germline ends. The CDR3 spans 14 residues. The CDR3 reads CASSFPGDNQPQHF. Here the CDR3 DNA reads TGTGCCAGCAGCTTCCCCGGGGACAATCAGCCCCAGCATTTT.

The chain links TRBV19 to TRBJ2-7, with D possibly TRBD1 on 6 matching bases. CDR1 and CDR2 (germline): LNHDA, SQIVND (reference sequence). The CDR3 runs 14 residues. V was clipped by 5 bases and J by 0 bases, with 11 bases between them. The chain's CDR3 is CASSSQTGSYEQYF. The CDR3 nucleotides are TGTGCCAGTAGTTCCCAGACAGGCTCCTACGAGCAGTACTTC.

J is TRBJ1-1 and V is TRBV28; TRBD1 agrees at 7 bases. V trimming: 4 bases; J trimming: 5 bases; junction bases outside the gene matches: 7. CDR1 is MDHEN, CDR2 SYDVKM, per germline. This CDR3 comprises 14 residues. Here the CDR3 DNA reads TGTGCCAGCAGTTCGACAGGGTTAGGGACTGAAGCTTTCTTT. It specifies CASSSTGLGTEAFF.

The chain combines TRBV18 with TRBJ1-1; possibly TRBD1 for D (6 bases). V lost 3 bases, J lost 1 base, and 6 bases lay in between. Germline-derived CDR1 and CDR2 are KGHSH and LQKENI. The CDR3 spans 13 residues. Here the CDR3 reads CASSPGQNTEAFF. CDR3 coding DNA: TGTGCCAGCTCACCGGGACAGAACACTGAAGCTTTCTTT.

V and J are TRBV7-9 and TRBJ1-2; 7 bases are a match to TRBD1. The germline V gene has CDR1 SEHNR and CDR2 FQNEAQ (reference sequence). The CDR3 loop spans 14 amino acids. After removal of 4 bases from V and 3 bases from J, the junction contained 5 bases not matched to a gene. The DNA for the CDR3 is TGTGCCAGCAGCTGGGACAGAGCATACTATGGCTACACCTTC. As protein: CASSWDRAYYGYTF. Filled out from reference TRBV7-9 and TRBJ1-2, the complete variable domain reads DTGVSQNPRHKITKRGQNVTFRCDPISEHNRLYWYRQTLGQGPEFLTYFQNEAQLEKSRLLSDRFSAERPKGSFSTLEIQRTEQGDSAMYLCASSWDRAYYGYTFGSGTRLTVV.

The chain uses TRBV5-1 and TRBJ2-3; 13 nucleotides align to TRBD2. Germline loops: CDR1 SGHRS, CDR2 YFSETQ. The trim removed 4 bases at V and 0 bases at J, leaving 14 bases unmatched. CDR3 size: 20 residues. The chain's CDR3 is CASSQGTSGASRASTDTQYF. The CDR3 DNA is TGCGCCAGCAGCCAAGGGACTAGCGGGGCGAGTCGTGCTAGCACAGATACGCAGTATTTT.

The V and J genes are TRBV15 and TRBJ2-1, with a weak D call TRBD2 (5 bases). Germline V lookup: CDR1 LNHNV, CDR2 YYDKDF (reference sequence). The CDR3 has 12 amino acids. V lost 3 bases to trimming and J lost 12 bases, with 12 bases between them. The CDR3 bases are TGTGCCACCAGCAGCGGCTTTGAGGGGCAGTTCTTC. This translates into CATSSGFEGQFF.

This clone was detected once. This chain connects TRBV9 to TRBJ2-1; no clear D. The CDR3 is made up of 14 amino acids. V dropped 1 base and J dropped 8 bases, with 13 bases sitting between them. Germline CDR1 and CDR2: SGDLS and YYNGEE. CDR3 coding DNA: TGTGCCAGCAGCGTACGGGTCGAGTTGGATGAGCAGTTCTTC. This sequence encodes CASSVRVELDEQFF. The complete variable domain, with remaining parts taken from reference TRBV9 and TRBJ2-1, reads DSGVTQTPKHLITATGQRVTLRCSPRSGDLSVYWYQQSLDQGLQFLIQYYNGEERAKGNILERFSAQQFPDLHSELNLSSLELGDSALYFCASSVRVELDEQFFGPGTRLTVL.

This clone was recorded at least ten times. This chain joins TRBV13 and TRBJ2-1; 7 bases match TRBD2. With 5 bases clipped from V and 4 bases from J, the junction kept 11 bases outside the gene matches. The germline CDR1 and CDR2 sequences are PRHDT and FYEKMQ (reference sequence). The length of the CDR3 is 16 residues. The CDR3 region is CASSPRGRGEYNEQFF. Written as DNA, the CDR3 is TGTGCCAGCAGCCCAAGGGGTCGGGGGGAGTACAATGAGCAGTTCTTC.

The gene calls are TRBV5-4 and TRBJ1-4, with 7 bases matching TRBD1. Looked up from germline, CDR1 is SGHNT and CDR2 is YYREEE (reference sequence). The CDR3 is 14 residues long. The ends lost 4 bases at V and 8 bases at J; junction bases unmatched: 8. The CDR3, as DNA: TGTGCCAGCAGCCGACAGGGAGAAGCCGAAAAACTGTTTTTT. It is translated as CASSRQGEAEKLFF.

The J gene is TRBJ1-4, the V gene TRBV15; D is unresolved. Trimming pared 3 bases from V and 6 bases from J, leaving 8 bases between. Looked up from germline, CDR1 is LNHNV and CDR2 is YYDKDF (reference sequence). The CDR3 is 13 residues long. The CDR3 region is CATSRGRYEKLFF. The CDR3 region has the DNA TGTGCCACCAGCAGGGGCAGATATGAAAAACTGTTTTTT. Full variable domain (rest looked up from reference TRBV15 and TRBJ1-4): DAMVIQNPRYQVTQFGKPVTLSCSQTLNHNVMYWYQQKSSQAPKLLFHYYDKDFNNEADTPDNFQSRRPNTSFCFLDIRSPGLGDTAMYLCATSRGRYEKLFFGSGTQLSVL.

The chain couples TRBV5-4 to TRBJ2-1; no clear D gene. This CDR3 contains 12 residues. V dropped 2 bases and J dropped 8 bases, with 8 bases sitting between them. CDR1 and CDR2 (germline): SGHNT, YYREEE (reference sequence). CDR3 residues: CASSFVSYEQFF. The CDR3 DNA reads TGTGCCAGCAGCTTTGTTTCCTATGAGCAGTTCTTC.